The rows below give T cell receptor beta chains drawn from one sample of a study of cytomegalovirus exposure and HLA in healthy donors. Some clones are missing from TCRdb's copy, which holds only in-frame ones; the method was immunoSEQ multiplex PCR. Of more than 80,000 clones listed, under 80% are singletons. Sequencing was carried out using PBMCs. These receptors originate from a man younger than 35 in good health and CMV-seropositive. The CDR3 runs from the conserved cysteine through the conserved F or W. A D gene is named only where the DNA matches it firmly. The size field is filled for only some rows; it gives once, few, many or a size class.

D: NA; V: TRBV10-1; size: NA; J: TRBJ2-1; DNA: TGCGCCAGCAGTGAGAGTAGGGCGACTACTTACAATGAGCAGTTCTTC; CDR3: CASSESRATTYNEQFF
D: NA; V: TRBV6-1; size: NA; J: TRBJ2-2; DNA: TGTGCCAGCAGTGAAGTCCTAGCCTCCGGGGAGCTGTTTTTT; CDR3: CASSEVLASGELFF
D: TRBD1; V: TRBV5-1; size: NA; J: TRBJ2-7; DNA: TGCGCCAGCAGCGGGACAGGGGTCTACGAGCAGTACTTC; CDR3: CASSGTGVYEQYF
D: TRBD1; V: TRBV6-5; size: NA; J: TRBJ2-7; DNA: TGTGCCAGCAGGATCCGGGACAGCTCCTACGAGCAGTACTTC; CDR3: CASRIRDSSYEQYF
D: TRBD2; V: TRBV28; size: NA; J: TRBJ2-2; DNA: TGTGCCAGCAGTTTACTAGCGGGAATGAGCGGGGAGCTGTTTTTT; CDR3: CASSLLAGMSGELFF
D: TRBD2; V: TRBV4-2; size: once; J: TRBJ2-7; DNA: TGTGCCAGCAGCCAAAGGGGGGAGCTAGCGGGAGAAGAGCAGTACTTC; CDR3: CASSQRGELAGEEQYF
D: NA; V: TRBV6-5; size: NA; J: TRBJ2-7; DNA: TGTGCCAGCAGTTCCGAGCCCGGGAGCTGGTACGAGCAGTACTTC; CDR3: CASSSEPGSWYEQYF
D: NA; V: TRBV6-6; size: NA; J: TRBJ1-2; DNA: TGTGCCTTGCAAGCGGCCGCCTATGGCTACACCTTC; CDR3: CALQAAAYGYTF
D: NA; V: TRBV9; size: NA; J: TRBJ1-2; DNA: TGTGCCAGCAGCCGGAACAGGGCTGGCTACACCTTC; CDR3: CASSRNRAGYTF
D: NA; V: TRBV10-2; size: NA; J: TRBJ2-7; DNA: TGCGCCAGCAGTGAGGGCGGCCCTGACTCCTACGAGCAGTACTTC; CDR3: CASSEGGPDSYEQYF
D: TRBD2; V: TRBV28; size: NA; J: TRBJ2-7; DNA: TGTGCCAGCAGTTTTTCCGCGGGAGTACGGGCCGAGCAGTACTTC; CDR3: CASSFSAGVRAEQYF
D: TRBD2; V: TRBV6-5; size: few; J: TRBJ2-7; DNA: TGTGCCAGCAGTTACCGGGGACTACCCGCCTACGAGCAGTACTTC; CDR3: CASSYRGLPAYEQYF
D: NA; V: TRBV5-4; size: NA; J: TRBJ2-5; DNA: TGTGCCAGCAGTTCACAGGAGACCCAGTACTTC; CDR3: CASSSQETQYF
D: TRBD2; V: TRBV28; size: once; J: TRBJ2-7; DNA: TGTGCCAGCAGTTTACTCCCGGGCCTAGCGGGACTATCGCTTTACGAGCAGTACTTC; CDR3: CASSLLPGLAGLSLYEQYF
D: NA; V: TRBV27; size: NA; J: TRBJ2-7; DNA: TGTGCCAGCAGTTTGGGTTGGTCAAGTACAGGGTTCCCCTACGAGCAGTACTTC; CDR3: CASSLGWSSTGFPYEQYF
D: TRBD1; V: TRBV28; size: NA; J: TRBJ1-5; DNA: TGTGCCAGCAGTAGATACAGGGGGAATCAGCCCCAGCATTTT; CDR3: CASSRYRGNQPQHF
D: NA; V: TRBV28; size: NA; J: TRBJ2-7; DNA: TGTGCCAGCAGCACCGGGACACGGGACGAGCAGTACTTC; CDR3: CASSTGTRDEQYF
D: TRBD1; V: TRBV7-6; size: NA; J: TRBJ2-7; DNA: TGTGCCAGCAGCCCTACAGGGGTCGAGCAGTACTTC; CDR3: CASSPTGVEQYF
D: TRBD1; V: TRBV29-1; size: NA; J: TRBJ1-2; DNA: TGCAGCGTTACCGACAGGGGATTAAGTGGCTACACCTTC; CDR3: CSVTDRGLSGYTF
D: TRBD1; V: TRBV6-5; size: NA; J: TRBJ1-1; DNA: TGTGCCAGCAACCCGACAGGGGGAACTGAAGCTTTCTTT; CDR3: CASNPTGGTEAFF
D: NA; V: TRBV10-3; size: NA; J: TRBJ2-7; DNA: TGTGCCATCTCGGTTTCCACCTACGAGCAGTACTTC; CDR3: CAISVSTYEQYF
D: TRBD2; V: TRBV15; size: once; J: TRBJ2-1; DNA: TGTGCCACCAGCAACCTACTAGCGGGAGGGGATGAGCAGTTCTTC; CDR3: CATSNLLAGGDEQFF
D: TRBD1; V: TRBV7-8; size: NA; J: TRBJ2-1; DNA: TGTGCCAGCAGCTTAGGACAGGGACCCTACAATGAGCAGTTCTTC; CDR3: CASSLGQGPYNEQFF